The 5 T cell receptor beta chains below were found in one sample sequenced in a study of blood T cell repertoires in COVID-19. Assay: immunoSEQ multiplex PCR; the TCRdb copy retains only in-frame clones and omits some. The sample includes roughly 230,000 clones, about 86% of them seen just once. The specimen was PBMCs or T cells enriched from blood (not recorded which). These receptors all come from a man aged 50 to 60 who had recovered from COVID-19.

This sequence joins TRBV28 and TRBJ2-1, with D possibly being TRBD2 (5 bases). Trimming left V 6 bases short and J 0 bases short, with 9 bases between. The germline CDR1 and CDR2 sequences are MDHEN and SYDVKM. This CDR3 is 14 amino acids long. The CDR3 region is CASREGSSYNEQFF. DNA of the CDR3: TGTGCCAGCAGGGAAGGGAGCTCCTACAATGAGCAGTTCTTC.

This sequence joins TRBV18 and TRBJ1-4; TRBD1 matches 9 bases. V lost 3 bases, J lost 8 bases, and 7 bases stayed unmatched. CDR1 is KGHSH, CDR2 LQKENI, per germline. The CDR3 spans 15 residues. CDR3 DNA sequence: TGTGCCAGCTCACCCCGGACAGGGGAGGGAGAAAAACTGTTTTTT. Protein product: CASSPRTGEGEKLFF.

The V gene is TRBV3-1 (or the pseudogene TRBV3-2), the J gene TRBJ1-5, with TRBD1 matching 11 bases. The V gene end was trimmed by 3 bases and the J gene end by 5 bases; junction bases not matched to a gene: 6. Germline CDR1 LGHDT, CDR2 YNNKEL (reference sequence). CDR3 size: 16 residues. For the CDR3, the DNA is TGTGCCAGCAGCCAGCAAGGACAGGGGGCTGATCAGCCCCAGCATTTT. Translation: CASSQQGQGADQPQHF.

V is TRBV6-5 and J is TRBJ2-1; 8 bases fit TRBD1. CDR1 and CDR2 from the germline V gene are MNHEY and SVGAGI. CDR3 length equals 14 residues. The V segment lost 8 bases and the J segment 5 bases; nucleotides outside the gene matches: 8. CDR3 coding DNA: TGTGCCAGCCCCCGGGACAGGCAACACAATGAGCAGTTCTTC. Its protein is CASPRDRQHNEQFF.

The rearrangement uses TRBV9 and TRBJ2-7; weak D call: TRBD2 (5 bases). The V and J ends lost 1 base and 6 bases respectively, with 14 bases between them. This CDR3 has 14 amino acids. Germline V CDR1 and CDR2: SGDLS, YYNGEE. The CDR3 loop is CASSVLAGSSEQYF. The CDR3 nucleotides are TGTGCCAGCAGCGTACTAGCTGGTTCGTCCGAGCAGTACTTC.